The sample holds a few counts of the clone carrying this T cell receptor (beta chain). Its target is not known. V trimming: 2 bases; J trimming: 5 bases; junction bases outside the gene matches: 12. Per germline, CDR1 MDHEN and CDR2 SYDVKM. The CDR3 has 16 amino acids. Sequencing used immunoSEQ multiplex PCR; TCRdb keeps in-frame clones, though not all of them. The sample lists some 59,000 clones; under 85% were seen once. The data derive from a study of T cell clones after liver transplantation. About the research overall: As an antigen-independent comparator, third-party-reactive TCRbeta sequences came from pre-transplant mixed lymphocyte reactions. Until 12-24 months post-transplant, subjects got standard immunosuppression and no induction. Whole-study findings and limits: Conclusions were preliminary, with small, heterogeneous patient groups. A larger donor-reactive than third-party decline suggested partial antigen-specific deletion.

The gene calls are TRBV28 and TRBJ2-7, with 7 bases identical to TRBD2. The TCR was taken from a human patient who received a liver transplant. Some T cells may be graft donor cells. Sequences were derived from CD4+ T cells from blood, sampled at the 22-month timepoint. DNA of the CDR3: TGTGCCAGCAGTTTAGTGGGGGAGGGTCGATGGAACGAGCAGTACTTC. Translation gives CASSLVGEGRWNEQYF. Supplemented by reference TRBV28 and TRBJ2-7, the full variable domain reads DVKVTQSSRYLVKRTGEKVFLECVQDMDHENMFWYRQDPGLGLRLIYFSYDVKMKEKGDIPEGYSVSREKKERFSLILESASTNQTSMYLCASSLVGEGRWNEQYFGPGTRLTVT.